What follows are 5 T cell receptor beta chains derived from one specimen sequenced in a study of T cell responses to AZD1222 COVID-19 vaccine. The protocol was immunoSEQ multiplex PCR, while the TCRdb copy is restricted to in-frame clones and leaves out a portion. In the table there are around 140,000 clones, about 91% of which are singletons. Sequenced here: peripheral blood, sampled on day 0 of AZD1222 vaccination. These receptors came from an adult in good health.

The count of this clone is one. The chain links TRBV6-4 to TRBJ2-2, with D possibly called TRBD1 or TRBD2 (5 bases each). This CDR3 region has 13 residues. CDR1 is MRHNA and CDR2 is SNTAGT in the germline V gene. Trimming took 6 bases from V and 7 from J, leaving 12 bases between them. Here the CDR3 reads CASRRDDYGELFF. The CDR3 nucleotides read TGTGCCAGCAGGAGGGACGACTACGGGGAGCTGTTTTTT.

The chain couples TRBV7-2 to TRBJ2-7, with D tentatively TRBD2 (6 bases). V was shortened by 3 bases and J by 2 bases, with 8 bases between the two germline ends. This CDR3 has 13 amino acids. From germline, CDR1 is SGHTA and CDR2 FQGNSA. CDR3 protein: CASSLGGTYEQYF. The DNA for the CDR3 is TGTGCCAGCAGCTTGGGGGGAACCTACGAGCAGTACTTC.

This clone occurred once. The gene calls are TRBV7-9 and TRBJ2-7; D is possibly TRBD1 (6 bases). The germline V gene encodes CDR1 SEHNR and CDR2 FQNEAQ (reference sequence). V lost 8 bases, J lost 0 bases, and 11 bases lay in between. The CDR3 runs to 13 residues. CDR3 sequence reads: CASGDTSSYEQYF. The CDR3 bases are TGTGCCAGCGGGGACACTTCCTCCTACGAGCAGTACTTC.

The DNA for the CDR3 is TGTGCCAGCAGCGTAGATCCTAGCGGGGGCCTCACAGATACGCAGTATTTT. It specifies CASSVDPSGGLTDTQYF. The J gene is TRBJ2-3, the V gene TRBV9; 10 bases fit TRBD2. The CDR3 covers 17 residues. Germline assignment: CDR1 SGDLS and CDR2 YYNGEE. V dropped 0 bases and J dropped 2; count of bases not matched to a gene: 6.

The chain carries TRBV14 and TRBJ1-2, with D uncertain. The V gene lost 4 bases and the J gene lost 5 bases, with 8 bases spanning the gap. The CDR3 extends over 12 amino acids. CDR1 and CDR2 from the germline V gene are SGHDN and FVKESK. The CDR3 DNA reads TGTGCCAGCAGCCGGGAGTTTTATGGCTACACCTTC. This codes for CASSREFYGYTF.